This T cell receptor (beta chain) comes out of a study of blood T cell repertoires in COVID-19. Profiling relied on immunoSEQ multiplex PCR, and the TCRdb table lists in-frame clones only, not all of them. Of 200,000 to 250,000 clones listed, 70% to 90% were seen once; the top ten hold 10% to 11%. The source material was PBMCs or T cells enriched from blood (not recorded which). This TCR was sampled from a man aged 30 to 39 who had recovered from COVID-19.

The CDR3 spells CAISESLAGGPQGEQFF. The CDR3 region has the DNA TGTGCCATCAGTGAGTCTCTAGCGGGAGGGCCACAGGGTGAGCAGTTCTTC. This chain uses TRBV10-3 with TRBJ2-1; 12 positions match TRBD2. After removal of 0 bases from V and 9 bases from J, the junction contained 9 bases not matched to a gene. Germline V CDR1 and CDR2: ENHRY, SYGVKD. The CDR3 consists of 17 residues.